This T cell receptor beta chain was sequenced for a study of graft-versus-host responses after intestinal transplantation. Study results and limitations: Circulating GvH clone levels at their peak were associated with HvG declines (early post-transplant). GvH clones surfaced in recipient marrow, some emerging earlier in ileum or blood.

Responders (roughly 200,000, CFSE-labeled) met roughly 200,000 stimulators that were irradiated and violet-dye-labeled. After mixed lymphocyte reaction, dividing CD4+ and CD8+ responder T cells were sorted. Profiled with immunoSEQ multiplex PCR; TCRdb holds only in-frame clones, not every one. This sample has about 14,000 clones, with roughly 32% found just once. Deletions cut 2 bases from V and 0 bases from J, with 12 bases between. The CDR3 totals 16 residues. Germline V gene data show CDR1 as SGHNT and CDR2 as YYREEE (reference sequence). The genes are TRBV5-4 and TRBJ2-1; D unresolved. The TCR comes from a human patient who received an intestinal transplant. Specimen: alloreactive CD8+ T cells from a mixed lymphocyte reaction culture, collected before intestinal transplant. Subset indicated: CFSE-low proliferating T cells sorted from roughly 6-day pre-transplant mixed lymphocyte reaction (GvH or HvG direction). The CDR3 DNA is TGTGCCAGCAGCTTCCCTGGGCGGAGCTCCTACAATGAGCAGTTCTTC. Protein product: CASSFPGRSSYNEQFF.